A selection of T cell receptor beta chains follows, all from one sample in a study of CXCR3-negative and CXCR3-positive naive CD8 T cells. TCRdb re-called the 5' RACE reads; one entry per CDR3 protein, DNA not given. Here the sample table reports tens of thousands of distinct CDR3 sequences. Sequencing was performed on naive CXCR3- CD8+ T cells from blood. These TCRs come from a human donor in good health. Some clones in this sample may be carry-over from other donors' samples. CDR3s include the opening cysteine and the closing phenylalanine or tryptophan. Size tells how often a clone was seen (once, few, many) or the class of an expanded clone, and some rows leave it out.

clone size | J gene | V gene | CDR3 length | CDR3 protein
NA | TRBJ2-3 | TRBV7-3 | 13 | CASKESGADTQYF
NA | TRBJ2-3 | TRBV7-3 | 17 | CASSSGLGGTGTDTQYF
NA | TRBJ1-6 | TRBV14 | 15 | CASSQSGQGYSPLHF
NA | TRBJ1-1 | TRBV7-8 | 16 | CASSLGQEVVETEAFF
NA | TRBJ1-5 | TRBV7-2 | 15 | CASSFFRGGNQPQHF
NA | TRBJ1-1 | TRBV6-4 | 13 | CASKDGGDTEAFF
NA | TRBJ2-7 | TRBV27 | 13 | CASRDRGPYEQYF
NA | TRBJ1-2 | TRBV29-1 | 13 | CSVAPTDNYGYTF
NA | TRBJ2-7 | TRBV6-5 | 15 | CASSSGQGNSYEQYF
medium-sized | TRBJ2-1 | TRBV12-3/TRBV12-4 | 11 | CAIGGIHEQFF
NA | TRBJ2-5 | TRBV29-1 | 14 | CSVTQRDLGETQYF
NA | TRBJ2-1 | TRBV28 | 15 | CASSLAGTVYNEQFF